The rows below give T cell receptor beta chains drawn from one sample of a study of T cell responses to AZD1222 COVID-19 vaccine. Profiled with immunoSEQ multiplex PCR; TCRdb holds only in-frame clones, not every one. The sample shows around 94,000 clones, more than 70% of them seen only once. The specimen was peripheral blood, collected on day 0 of AZD1222 vaccination. The receptors here all came from an adult in good health. Both conserved end residues are part of each CDR3. A D gene is named only where the DNA matches it firmly. The size of a clone is reported for some rows only, either as once, few or many, or as a class for expanded clones.

clone size | J gene | V gene | D gene | CDR3 protein | CDR3 DNA
- | TRBJ1-2 | TRBV12-3/TRBV12-4 | - | CASSPGLDYGYTF | TGTGCCAGCAGTCCAGGGTTGGACTATGGCTACACCTTC
- | TRBJ2-5 | TRBV7-9 | - | CASSNMASTETQYF | TGTGCCAGCAGCAATATGGCCTCCACGGAGACCCAGTACTTC
once | TRBJ2-7 | TRBV28 | TRBD1 | CASSSPGQRTYEQYF | TGTGCCAGCAGTTCCCCGGGACAGAGGACCTACGAGCAGTACTTC
- | TRBJ2-5 | TRBV6-2/TRBV6-3 | - | CASSYGQETQYF | TGTGCCAGCAGTTATGGGCAAGAGACCCAGTACTTC
- | TRBJ2-5 | TRBV19 | TRBD1 | CASSPPTGTVKTQYF | TGTGCCAGTAGTCCCCCGACCGGGACAGTAAAGACCCAGTACTTC
once | TRBJ1-2 | TRBV3-1/TRBV3-2 | - | CASSQGPAITKSGYTF | TGTGCCAGCAGCCAAGGGCCAGCGATAACTAAATCGGGCTACACCTTC
- | TRBJ1-2 | TRBV28 | TRBD1 | CASLRQGGYGYTF | TGTGCCAGCTTAAGACAGGGGGGCTATGGCTACACCTTC
once | TRBJ2-1 | TRBV11-3 | - | CASSLGALNEQFF | TGTGCCAGCAGCTTAGGGGCGCTCAATGAGCAGTTCTTC
few | TRBJ1-2 | TRBV7-2 | - | CASSPNPQGYGYTF | TGTGCCAGCAGCCCAAACCCCCAGGGATATGGCTACACCTTC
- | TRBJ1-2 | TRBV7-2 | - | CASSLIRDYGYTF | TGTGCCAGCAGCTTAATCAGGGACTATGGCTACACCTTC
once | TRBJ2-5 | TRBV4-2 | - | CASSQGSSQGETQYF | TGTGCCAGCAGCCAAGGGAGTTCTCAAGGGGAGACCCAGTACTTC
- | TRBJ1-5 | TRBV29-1 | TRBD1 | CSVGGQGHQPQHF | TGCAGCGTGGGGGGACAGGGTCATCAGCCCCAGCATTTT
- | TRBJ1-3 | TRBV10-3 | - | CAISEQGSDTIYF | TGTGCCATCAGTGAGCAGGGGAGTGACACCATATATTTT
- | TRBJ1-2 | TRBV3-1/TRBV3-2 | - | CASSQDSRTNYGYTF | TGTGCCAGCAGCCAAGACTCCAGGACTAACTATGGCTACACCTTC
once | TRBJ1-1 | TRBV6-5 | - | CATSWRGTEAFF | TGTGCCACCTCGTGGAGGGGCACTGAAGCTTTCTTT
- | TRBJ1-5 | TRBV24-1 | - | CATSLSGRNGNQPQHF | TGTGCCACCAGTCTTTCGGGAAGGAATGGCAATCAGCCCCAGCATTTT
few | TRBJ1-1 | TRBV6-2/TRBV6-3 | - | CASSFRQEIRTEAFF | TGTGCCAGCAGTTTTAGACAGGAAATAAGGACTGAAGCTTTCTTT
- | TRBJ2-5 | TRBV5-1 | TRBD2 | CASSLLAGPQETQYF | TGCGCCAGCAGCTTGCTAGCGGGCCCCCAAGAGACCCAGTACTTC
- | TRBJ2-1 | TRBV5-6 | - | CASSYPRDWSNEQFF | TGTGCCAGCAGCTATCCGCGGGACTGGAGCAATGAGCAGTTCTTC
- | TRBJ1-2 | TRBV28 | - | CASSRQLYGYTF | TGTGCCAGCAGTCGACAGCTATATGGCTACACCTTC
- | TRBJ1-3 | TRBV5-1 | - | CASSLGAGYGNTIYF | TGCGCCAGCAGCTTGGGAGCAGGGTACGGAAACACCATATATTTT
- | TRBJ2-7 | TRBV27 | - | CATRDISYEQYF | TGTGCCACCAGGGACATCTCCTACGAGCAGTACTTC
- | TRBJ1-6 | TRBV11-2 | - | CASSLTPSPLHF | TGTGCCAGCAGCTTAACGCCTTCACCCCTCCACTTT
- | TRBJ2-7 | TRBV28 | - | CASRPVGGGSVNEQYF | TGTGCCAGCAGACCGGTAGGGGGCGGGAGCGTCAACGAGCAGTACTTC
- | TRBJ2-5 | TRBV27 | TRBD1 | CASSRQGLQETQYF | TGTGCCAGCAGCAGACAGGGCCTCCAAGAGACCCAGTACTTC
- | TRBJ1-2 | TRBV7-2 | TRBD1 | CASTQGEGGYGYTF | TGTGCCAGCACCCAGGGGGAAGGCGGCTATGGCTACACCTTC
once | TRBJ1-4 | TRBV21-1 | - | CASSKAGQGGEKLFF | TGTGCCAGCAGCAAAGCGGGGCAGGGAGGGGAAAAACTGTTTTTT
few | TRBJ2-1 | TRBV9 | - | CASSVGPRRGGIQNEQFF | TGTGCCAGCAGCGTAGGTCCCCGGAGGGGCGGGATACAAAATGAGCAGTTCTTC
- | TRBJ2-7 | TRBV7-9 | TRBD1 | CASSSTLGTGTYEQYF | TGTGCCAGCAGCTCAACCTTGGGGACAGGGACCTACGAGCAGTACTTC
- | TRBJ2-7 | TRBV2 | - | CASGSTNRYEQYF | TGTGCCAGCGGAAGTACCAACAGGTACGAGCAGTACTTC
- | TRBJ2-1 | TRBV15 | - | CATSRLQGGEQFF | TGTGCCACCAGCAGATTACAGGGTGGCGAGCAGTTCTTC
- | TRBJ2-7 | TRBV7-8 | - | CASSPALGEQYF | TGTGCCAGCAGCCCCGCTCTGGGAGAGCAGTACTTC
- | TRBJ2-7 | TRBV28 | TRBD1 | CASSSRGTGDYEQYF | TGTGCCAGCAGTAGCAGAGGGACAGGGGATTACGAGCAGTACTTC
once | TRBJ1-6 | TRBV25-1 | - | CASRDPGRGNSPLHF | TGTGCCAGCAGAGACCCCGGCAGGGGCAATTCACCCCTCCACTTT
- | TRBJ1-5 | TRBV7-4 | - | CASRFLGRGGQPQHF | TGTGCCAGCAGATTTCTGGGGCGAGGGGGGCAGCCCCAGCATTTT
- | TRBJ1-1 | TRBV6-5 | TRBD1 | CASSYRQGMNTEAFF | TGTGCCAGCAGTTACCGACAGGGGATGAACACTGAAGCTTTCTTT
- | TRBJ1-1 | TRBV7-9 | - | CASSLQRIGSTEAFF | TGTGCCAGCAGCTTGCAACGGATCGGGAGCACTGAAGCTTTCTTT
- | TRBJ2-1 | TRBV6-4 | TRBD2 | CASSDRGGNNEQFF | TGTGCCAGCAGTGACCGGGGGGGGAACAATGAGCAGTTCTTC
- | TRBJ1-4 | TRBV7-8 | - | CASSLLQPTNEKLFF | TGTGCCAGCAGCTTACTGCAGCCAACTAATGAAAAACTGTTTTTT
- | TRBJ2-2 | TRBV3-1/TRBV3-2 | TRBD2 | CASSHRTSGRGAGELFF | TGTGCCAGCAGCCACCGGACTAGCGGGAGAGGCGCCGGGGAGCTGTTTTTT
- | TRBJ1-3 | TRBV5-4 | TRBD1 | CASSLGGQLVGNTIYF | TGTGCCAGCAGCTTGGGGGGACAGCTAGTAGGAAACACCATATATTTT